This T cell receptor beta chain was identified during a study of T cell changes during pregnancy in multiple sclerosis. This CDR3 has 16 amino acids. Germline CDR1 reads KGHSH; CDR2 reads LQKENI. Trimming left V 3 bases short and J 3 bases short, with 18 bases between. Some clones are missing from TCRdb's copy, which holds only in-frame ones; the method was immunoSEQ multiplex PCR. Seen here are about 40,000 clones, roughly nine tenths observed once, and the top ten hold over 0.4%. This chain uses TRBV18 with TRBJ2-7; TRBD2 is a possible D gene (6 bases). The specimen comprised CD4+ T cells from peripheral blood mononuclear cells, sampled in the third trimester of pregnancy. The receptor's source is a female donor in good health, enrolled as a control in a pregnancy study. The CDR3 DNA reads as TGTGCCAGCTCACCCGTTGCCAACAGGAGGGACTACGAGCAGTACTTC. Its translation: CASSPVANRRDYEQYF.